These 15 T cell receptor beta chains were all obtained from the same sample, sequenced in a study of blood T cell repertoires in COVID-19. Method: immunoSEQ multiplex PCR; TCRdb's copy keeps in-frame clones and lacks some. Counted here are 200,000 to 300,000 clones, approximately 89% occurring once; the ten biggest clones make up roughly 2.3%. Sequenced material: PBMCs or T cells enriched from blood (not recorded which). All receptors derive from a middle-aged woman with acute COVID-19.

The J gene is TRBJ1-3, the V gene TRBV2; TRBD1 agrees at 8 bases. There are 14 residues in the CDR3. Losses at the gene ends were 5 bases for V and 1 base for J; bases not matched to a gene: 1. CDR1 is SNHLY, CDR2 FYNNEI, per germline. Written as DNA, the CDR3 is TGTGCCAGCAGTAACAGGGGGTCTGGAAACACCATATATTTT. Its translation is CASSNRGSGNTIYF.

This chain uses TRBV6-5 with TRBJ2-2, with D hard to call. V lost 0 bases and J 6 bases, leaving 11 bases between the germline ends. This CDR3 has 15 amino acids. CDR1 and CDR2 (germline): MNHEY, SVGAGI. Written as DNA, the CDR3 is TGTGCCAGCAGTTACTCGAGTATAATTGCCGGGGAGCTGTTTTTT. Its protein is CASSYSSIIAGELFF.

This rearrangement joins TRBV7-2 to TRBJ2-5, with 8 bases fitting TRBD2. The CDR3 loop spans 14 amino acids. With V trimmed by 6 bases and J by 3 bases, 6 bases remained unmatched. Germline V lookup: CDR1 SGHTA, CDR2 FQGNSA. This chain's CDR3 is CASSLYSGEETQYF. The CDR3 nucleotides are TGTGCCAGCAGTTTATATAGCGGGGAAGAGACCCAGTACTTC. Full variable domain (remainder filled in from reference TRBV7-2 and TRBJ2-5): GAGVSQSPSNKVTEKGKDVELRCDPISGHTALYWYRQSLGQGLEFLIYFQGNSAPDKSGLPSDRFSAERTGGSVSTLTIQRTQQEDSAVYLCASSLYSGEETQYFGPGTRLLVL.

This sequence joins TRBV7-2 and TRBJ2-1, with D perhaps matching TRBD2 (8 bases). The germline V gene has CDR1 SGHTA and CDR2 FQGNSA. V lost 6 bases to trimming and J lost 7 bases, with 16 bases between them. This CDR3 spans 14 amino acids. The CDR3 sequence is CASRGQREFNEQFF. The CDR3 nucleotides read TGTGCCAGCAGGGGACAGCGGGAGTTTAATGAGCAGTTCTTC.

This chain links TRBV6-2 or TRBV6-3 with TRBJ2-3; D is perhaps TRBD2 (5 bases). Trimming shortened V by 4 bases and J by 5 bases, and 13 bases separated the two germline ends. Looked up from germline, CDR1 is MNHEY and CDR2 is SVGEGT. This CDR3 is 14 amino acids long. The CDR3 DNA reads TGTGCCAGCAGTTCTCGGCTAGGAGGAGATACGCAGTATTTT. This gives the protein CASSSRLGGDTQYF.

The rearrangement joins TRBV19 to TRBJ1-3; D gene uncertain. The CDR3 has 12 amino acids. Trimming shortened V by 10 bases and J by 10 bases, and 17 bases separated the two germline ends. In germline, CDR1 is LNHDA, CDR2 SQIVND (reference sequence). CDR3 sequence reads: CATETPWETIYF. Written as DNA, the CDR3 is TGTGCCACCGAGACTCCCTGGGAGACCATATATTTT. The full variable domain, rest sourced from reference TRBV19 and TRBJ1-3, is DGGITQSPKYLFRKEGQNVTLSCEQNLNHDAMYWYRQDPGQGLRLIYYSQIVNDFQKGDIAEGYSVSREKKESFPLTVTSAQKNPTAFYLCATETPWETIYFGEGSWLTVV.

This clone has just a few counts. V and J are TRBV3-1 (or the pseudogene TRBV3-2) and TRBJ2-7, with D possibly matching TRBD2 (6 bases). V lost 4 bases and J 3 bases, leaving 10 bases between the germline ends. This CDR3 has 13 amino acids. CDR1 is LGHDT, CDR2 YNNKEL, per germline (reference sequence). CDR3 sequence reads: CASSPGTGYEQYF. CDR3 bases: TGTGCCAGCAGCCCAGGGACTGGCTACGAGCAGTACTTC.

The J gene is TRBJ2-3, the V gene TRBV29-1, with D perhaps matching TRBD1 (5 bases). The CDR3 is 11 amino acids. V was trimmed by 7 bases and J by 4 bases, leaving 9 bases between them. Germline lookup yields CDR1 SQVTM and CDR2 ANQGSEA. This CDR3 reads CSGQSSDTQYF. The CDR3 region has the DNA TGCAGCGGACAGTCTTCAGATACGCAGTATTTT.

This clone was seen repeatedly, ten times or more. A junction boundary mismatches the germline segment, possibly from a read error. In the same sample, other DNA sequences code for this CDR3. J is TRBJ2-3 and V is TRBV7-9; 11 bases fit TRBD2. Germline V gene sequence: CDR1 SEHNR, CDR2 FQNEAQ (reference sequence). The CDR3 consists of 15 residues. The CDR3 nucleotides are TGTGCCAGCAGCCTAGCGGGGGGACGCACAGATACGCAGTATTTT. Amino acid sequence: CASSLAGGRTDTQYF.

The gene calls are TRBV7-2 and TRBJ2-7; TRBD1 might be the D (6 bases). This CDR3 is built from 15 residues. Germline CDR1 reads SGHTA; CDR2 reads FQGNSA. Trimming stripped 3 bases from V and 2 bases from J, with 14 bases between. CDR3 DNA: TGTGCCAGCAGCTTCGGACAGTCGACAGCCTACGAGCAGTACGTC. Protein: CASSFGQSTAYEQYV.

The table lists this clone with a few counts. The rearrangement uses TRBV12-3 or TRBV12-4 and TRBJ1-5; D is possibly TRBD1 (5 bases). This CDR3 region has 13 residues. The V and J ends lost 6 bases and 4 bases respectively, with 10 bases between them. CDR3 region: CASRPGRNQPQHF. In DNA, the CDR3 is TGTGCCAGCAGACCAGGGCGAAATCAGCCCCAGCATTTT.

The chain recombines TRBV7-2 with TRBJ1-2; 7 bases align to TRBD1. The V and J ends lost 4 bases and 8 bases, in that order; junction bases with no gene match: 7. Germline V gives CDR1 SGHTA, CDR2 FQGNSA. This CDR3 comprises 13 residues. Here the CDR3 DNA reads TGTGCCAGCAGCTCAGGGACAGTCCGGGGCTACACCTTC. It specifies CASSSGTVRGYTF.

This clone was seen once. The chain combines TRBV6-5 with TRBJ2-1, with 7 bases matching TRBD2. Germline values: CDR1 MNHEY, CDR2 SVGAGI. The CDR3 loop spans 14 amino acids. Trimming removed 5 bases from V and 10 bases from J; junction bases left unmatched: 11. The DNA for the CDR3 is TGTGCCAGCAGTACTTTCTCGGGGGGACTGGAGCAGTTCTTC. Translated, it gives CASSTFSGGLEQFF.

The chain is built from TRBV6-5 and TRBJ2-7; 7 bases are shared with TRBD2. Germline V CDR1 and CDR2: MNHEY, SVGAGI. V lost 8 bases, J lost 6 bases, and 16 bases stayed unmatched. The length of the CDR3 is 15 residues. The CDR3 sequence is CASAPRGLAASEQYV. The CDR3 nucleotides read TGTGCCAGCGCCCCCCGCGGGCTAGCGGCCTCCGAGCAGTACGTC.

J is TRBJ2-3 and V is TRBV6-2 or TRBV6-3; D perhaps matches TRBD1 (5 bases). Germline CDR1 is MNHEY and CDR2 is SVGEGT. V was shortened by 5 bases and J by 9 bases, with 18 bases between the two germline ends. This CDR3 region has 14 residues. The CDR3 region has the DNA TGTGCCAGCAGTGGGGCTTCTTTTATGGGCACGCAGTATTTT. Translated: CASSGASFMGTQYF.